This T cell receptor (beta chain) was profiled in a study of blood T cells in healthy people across ages. Across the study: About one barcoded beta molecule per two T cells was captured by template switching.

Sample-barcoded 5' priming and a J-beta primer mix drove a second PCR of roughly 7 to 11 cycles. In TCRdb, the 5' RACE reads were re-called with MiXCR into one record per CDR3 protein. Of 850,000 to 950,000 distinct CDR3 sequences listed, under 30% are singletons. CDR1 DFQATT and CDR2 SNEGSKA come from the germline V gene (reference sequence). The CDR3 sequence is 18 residues long. With V trimmed by 1 base and J by 0 bases, 11 bases remained unmatched. Comments on this clonotype: Its antigen is currently unknown.

Notes on the study in general: Long-lived donors carried more naive CD4+ cells and greater diversity than aged donors.

Sequencing used blood. The source of this sequence is a woman at least 80 years old in good health. V is TRBV20-1 and J is TRBJ2-3, with 9 bases lining up with TRBD2. CDR3 protein: CSARALAGVPASTDTQYF. The CDR3 nucleotides are TGCAGTGCTAGAGCCTTAGCGGGGGTCCCCGCTAGCACAGATACGCAGTATTTT.